The 6 T cell receptor beta chains in this list originate from one sample, sequenced in a study of T cell responses to AZD1222 COVID-19 vaccine. Libraries were prepared by immunoSEQ multiplex PCR; TCRdb keeps only in-frame clonotypes and omits some of them. The sample holds over 150,000 clones, roughly nine tenths seen once. Material: peripheral blood, obtained on day 0 of AZD1222 vaccination. Receptors were obtained from an adult in good health.

As regards this clone: At one boundary the junction diverges from the germline segment, which might be a read error. The chain joins TRBV11-2 to TRBJ2-3; TRBD1 agrees at 10 bases. Germline lookup yields CDR1 SGHAT and CDR2 FQNNGV. The CDR3 is made up of 12 amino acids. The CDR3 region has the DNA TGTGCCAGCAGCTCCATACCGGGACAGGGGAAATTT. Protein product: CASSSIPGQGKF.

The CDR3 here is CASSEVRVGQGAPGELFF. The CDR3 DNA reads as TGTGCCAGCAGTGAAGTCAGAGTGGGACAGGGGGCGCCCGGGGAGCTGTTTTTT. The rearrangement uses TRBV2 and TRBJ2-2; 12 bases line up with TRBD1. Germline CDR1 SNHLY, CDR2 FYNNEI. The CDR3 has 18 residues. J was trimmed by 6 bases and V by 1 base; bases with no gene match: 9.

The chain combines TRBV14 with TRBJ2-7; unclear D gene. CDR3 length: 11 amino acids. Germline V gene sequence: CDR1 SGHDN, CDR2 FVKESK. Trimming pared 5 bases from V and 4 bases from J, leaving 6 bases between. The CDR3 DNA follows: TGTGCCAGCAGCTCCTCGTACGAGCAGTACTTC. This sequence encodes CASSSSYEQYF. The whole variable domain, filled in from reference TRBV14 and TRBJ2-7, reads EAGVTQFPSHSVIEKGQTVTLRCDPISGHDNLYWYRRVMGKEIKFLLHFVKESKQDESGMPNNRFLAERTGGTYSTLKVQPAELEDSGVYFCASSSSYEQYFGPGTRLTVT.

The CDR3 coding sequence is TGTGCCAGCAGTTACCCAAATACCAAAGGACTCTCCGGATGGAACACTGAAGCTTTCTTT. Translation: CASSYPNTKGLSGWNTEAFF. The chain combines TRBV6-2 or TRBV6-3 with TRBJ1-1; D is ambiguous. Germline loops: CDR1 MNHEY, CDR2 SVGEGT. This CDR3 comprises 20 residues. V lost 2 bases and J 1 base, leaving 26 bases between the germline ends.

This clone came up once. The chain has TRBV6-5 and TRBJ1-2; no reliable D call. CDR3 length: 15 residues. Trimming took off 6 bases at V and 4 bases at J, with 18 bases between the two ends. Germline V gene data show CDR1 as MNHEY and CDR2 as SVGAGI. For the CDR3, the DNA is TGTGCCAGCAGGATAGGAAGCCTGAGTGGCTATGGCTACACCTTC. It translates to CASRIGSLSGYGYTF.

The chain is built from TRBV3-1 (or the pseudogene TRBV3-2) and TRBJ1-5; no definite D call. V was trimmed by 1 base and J by 3 bases, leaving 16 bases between them. The CDR3 contains 17 residues. Germline V gene lookup returns CDR1 LGHDT and CDR2 YNNKEL (reference sequence). The CDR3 loop is CASSQGGGSIDNQPQHF. CDR3 in DNA: TGTGCCAGCAGCCAAGGGGGAGGGTCGATTGACAATCAGCCCCAGCATTTT.